This T cell receptor beta chain was observed in a study of OX40 agonist ivuxolimab in advanced cancers. Study conclusions and caveats: Averaged across samples, CD8+ T cells carried more expanded clones than CD4+ did.

The data were produced by immunoSEQ multiplex PCR, yet TCRdb's version contains in-frame clones alone and is incomplete. The sample shows roughly 80,000 clones, around 86% of them seen only once. CDR3 size: 16 residues. CDR1 is ENHRY and CDR2 is SYGVKD in the germline V gene. V was cut by 3 bases and J by 0 bases, with 15 bases left in between. As concerns this clone: The antigen is not known.

The clonotype originates from an adult with an advanced solid tumor such as melanoma, head and neck, liver or kidney cancer. Sequenced here: CD4+ or CD8+ T cells sorted from blood, sampled in a trial of the OX40 agonist ivuxolimab. The genes are TRBV10-3 and TRBJ2-7, with D tentatively TRBD1 (6 bases). The CDR3 sequence is CAISDYRDTRSYEQYF. Written as DNA, the CDR3 is TGTGCCATCAGTGACTACCGGGACACACGCTCCTACGAGCAGTACTTC.